Listed here are 30 T cell receptor beta chains from one sample, sequenced in a study of T cells in Graves' hyperthyroidism and ophthalmopathy. There were TCR beta CDR3 regions amplified from RNA transcripts. First-round RT-PCR targeting the TCR CDR3 was performed with the HTBI primer set. MiXCR, run by TCRdb on the multiplex PCR reads, gives a single entry per CDR3 protein. The data show approximately 250,000 distinct CDR3 sequences, 24% seen once. Sequencing used blood. The source of these receptors is a woman in her forties with Graves' ophthalmopathy.

In this sample, this clonotype turned up many times. The V gene is TRBV15, the J gene TRBJ2-5; the D gene is possibly TRBD1 (5 bases). There are 13 residues in the CDR3. In germline, CDR1 is LNHNV, CDR2 YYDKDF (reference sequence). V lost 6 bases and J lost 5, with 13 bases in between. As DNA, the CDR3 is TGTGCCACCAGTTCCTGGAAGGGGGAGACCCAGTACTTC. Translating gives CATSSWKGETQYF.

The V call is TRBV29-1, the J call TRBJ2-7, with TRBD1 matching 9 bases. Germline V lookup: CDR1 SQVTM, CDR2 ANQGSEA. The V segment lost 6 bases and the J segment 5 bases; nucleotides outside the gene matches: 11. This CDR3 has 14 residues. CDR3 residues: CSVALGTGFHEQYF. CDR3 sequence (DNA): TGCAGCGTCGCCCTCGGGACAGGGTTCCACGAGCAGTACTTC.

This clonotype has a count of ten or more. The chain employs TRBV28 and TRBJ1-1; D perhaps matches TRBD1 (6 bases). Germline values: CDR1 MDHEN, CDR2 SYDVKM. This CDR3 has 14 amino acids. The V and J ends lost 7 bases and 1 base respectively, with 13 bases between them. The CDR3 protein is CASISRGQNTEAFF. Written as DNA, the CDR3 is TGTGCCAGCATTTCCAGGGGTCAGAACACTGAAGCTTTCTTT.

This clonotype was found many times. The chain recombines TRBV2 with TRBJ1-2; 9 bases are a match to TRBD1. In germline, CDR1 is SNHLY, CDR2 FYNNEI. V was pared by 2 bases and J by 5 bases, with 9 bases of the junction left unmatched. The CDR3 totals 16 residues. As DNA, the CDR3 is TGTGCCAGCAGTGAAAAGGGAGGACAGGGGCCGTATGGCTACACCTTC. Translation gives CASSEKGGQGPYGYTF.

This clonotype was detected ten times or more. This chain links TRBV7-2 with TRBJ2-7; 9 bases line up with TRBD2. The CDR3 runs 14 residues. V lost 4 bases to trimming and J lost 3 bases; unmatched junction nucleotides: 4. CDR1 SGHTA and CDR2 FQGNSA come from the germline V gene. The CDR3 spells CASSSLAGYYEQYF. The CDR3 DNA is TGTGCCAGCAGCTCTCTAGCGGGGTACTACGAGCAGTACTTC.

This clonotype was counted at least ten times. The V call is TRBV28, the J call TRBJ1-5, with 8 bases identical to TRBD1. From germline, CDR1 is MDHEN and CDR2 SYDVKM. The CDR3 length is 17 residues. Losses at the gene ends were 7 bases for V and 1 base for J; bases not matched to a gene: 12. The CDR3 region is CASKIEAGGRSNQPQHF. DNA for the CDR3: TGTGCCAGCAAAATCGAGGCAGGGGGCAGGAGCAATCAGCCCCAGCATTTT.

This clonotype was counted ten times or more. This chain links TRBV28 with TRBJ1-6; D is possibly TRBD1 (6 bases). V lost 11 bases and J lost 6, with 17 bases in between. Germline V gene sequence: CDR1 MDHEN, CDR2 SYDVKM. The CDR3 has 14 amino acids. CDR3 sequence (DNA): TGTGCCGCCGGGGGGGGCGCTGTTAATTCACCCCTCCACTTT. It yields the protein CAAGGGAVNSPLHF.

The chain recombines TRBV12-3 or TRBV12-4 with TRBJ1-1; the D gene is possibly TRBD1 (5 bases). With 6 bases removed from V and 1 base from J, the gap between germline ends came to 12 bases. There are 14 residues in the CDR3. The CDR3 sequence is CASRKTAENTEAFF. CDR3 nucleotides: TGTGCCAGCAGAAAGACAGCCGAGAACACTGAAGCTTTCTTT.

This clonotype was observed at least ten times. V is TRBV15 and J is TRBJ2-7; 8 nucleotides line up with TRBD1. The CDR3 loop spans 15 amino acids. The germline V gene encodes CDR1 LNHNV and CDR2 YYDKDF (reference sequence). Losses at the gene ends were 4 bases for V and 6 bases for J; bases not matched to a gene: 11. The CDR3 sequence: CATSKGTGLWVEQYF. The DNA of the CDR3 is TGTGCCACCAGCAAGGGGACAGGCCTTTGGGTCGAGCAGTACTTC.

This clonotype has a count of ten or more. J is TRBJ2-5 and V is TRBV28, with a tentative D call TRBD1 (5 bases). This CDR3 is 16 amino acids long. Germline lookup yields CDR1 MDHEN and CDR2 SYDVKM. The V and J ends lost 5 bases and 3 bases respectively, with 19 bases between them. DNA of the CDR3: TGTGCCAGCAGTCCCCCCCAGGTGGGGCGGAAAGAGACCCAGTACTTC. Protein: CASSPPQVGRKETQYF.

The chain employs TRBV12-3 or TRBV12-4 and TRBJ1-5, with D possibly matching TRBD1 (5 bases). The CDR3 contains 14 residues. V was pared by 6 bases and J by 2 bases, with 11 bases between. CDR3 amino acids: CASRGGGGNQPQHF. In nucleotides, the CDR3 is TGTGCCAGCAGGGGGGGTGGAGGCAATCAGCCCCAGCATTTT.

This clonotype was detected many times. The V and J genes are TRBV24-1 and TRBJ1-5; D is unclear. The CDR3 has 14 amino acids. Germline V gene sequence: CDR1 KGHDR, CDR2 SFDVKD. V was trimmed by 3 bases and J by 3 bases, leaving 8 bases between them. This CDR3 reads CATSDVQHNQPQHF. The DNA for the CDR3 is TGTGCCACCAGTGATGTCCAGCACAATCAGCCCCAGCATTTT.

This clonotype was counted at least ten times. The V and J genes are TRBV27 and TRBJ2-7, with D possibly matching TRBD1 (6 bases). The CDR3 runs 12 residues. Trimming took 6 bases from V and 6 from J, leaving 12 bases between them. The germline V gene has CDR1 MNHEY and CDR2 SMNVEV (reference sequence). CDR3 DNA sequence: TGTGCCAGCAGCATACAGGGCGGCGAGCAGTACTTC. Protein sequence: CASSIQGGEQYF.

The sample holds many counts of this clonotype. The chain has TRBV10-3 and TRBJ2-7; perhaps TRBD2 as D (7 bases). V dropped 3 bases and J dropped 4 bases, with 19 bases sitting between them. This CDR3 is 16 amino acids long. The germline CDR1 and CDR2 sequences are ENHRY and SYGVKD. The CDR3 DNA sequence: TGTGCCATCAGTGAAAGACGCTCAGGGGAGGGTTACGAGCAGTACTTC. It specifies CAISERRSGEGYEQYF.

This clonotype was detected many times. The genes are TRBV28 and TRBJ1-6, with D uncertain. CDR3 length: 14 residues. Trimming removed 6 bases at V and 5 bases at J, with 11 bases between. CDR1 MDHEN and CDR2 SYDVKM come from the germline V gene. CDR3 sequence: CASSLSQHNSPLHF. As DNA, the CDR3 is TGTGCCAGCAGCCTGTCGCAGCATAATTCACCCCTCCACTTT.

In its sample, this clonotype was seen many times. The chain carries TRBV27 and TRBJ2-7, with D perhaps matching TRBD2 (5 bases). This CDR3 region has 14 residues. Germline CDR1 is MNHEY and CDR2 is SMNVEV (reference sequence). V shed 2 bases and J shed 3 bases, with 11 bases lying between them. In DNA, the CDR3 is TGTGCCAGCAGTTTAGGGAGCGAGTACTACGAGCAGTACTTC. It translates to CASSLGSEYYEQYF.

There are many counts of this clonotype. The V and J genes are TRBV4-1 and TRBJ2-5; D may be TRBD1 or TRBD2 (5 bases each). The ends were cut back, 2 bases at V and 1 base at J, with 8 bases in the middle. The CDR3 loop spans 14 amino acids. The germline V gene encodes CDR1 MGHRA and CDR2 YSYEKL. The CDR3 DNA reads TGCGCCAGCAGCCAAAGGGACGTCCAAGAGACCCAGTACTTC. The encoded protein is CASSQRDVQETQYF.

The chain employs TRBV15 and TRBJ2-1; the D call may be TRBD1 or TRBD2 (6 bases each). V dropped 0 bases and J dropped 5 bases, with 14 bases sitting between them. The CDR3 is 16 amino acids. Germline values: CDR1 LNHNV, CDR2 YYDKDF (reference sequence). The CDR3 nucleotides read TGTGCCACCAGCAGAGATCTAGGGGGGTCAGACAATGAGCAGTTCTTC. It is translated as CATSRDLGGSDNEQFF.

This clonotype turned up a few times. The chain carries TRBV3-1 and TRBJ2-7; 8 nucleotides align to TRBD2. V shed 1 base and J 6 bases; nucleotides not matched to a gene: 14. Germline loops: CDR1 LGHDT, CDR2 YNNKEL (reference sequence). The CDR3 length is 17 residues. CDR3 amino acids: CASSQGFPGLEGVEQYF. The CDR3 DNA sequence: TGTGCCAGCAGCCAAGGGTTCCCGGGACTAGAAGGGGTCGAGCAGTACTTC.

The chain links TRBV11-3 to TRBJ1-5; D is unclear. The CDR3 is 13 amino acids. V gave up 5 bases and J gave up 0 bases, with 5 bases separating them. Per germline, CDR1 SGHNT and CDR2 YENEEA. CDR3 residues: CASSDPSNQPQHF. In DNA, the CDR3 is TGTGCCAGCAGCGATCCTAGCAATCAGCCCCAGCATTTT.

This clonotype was counted at least ten times. This chain connects TRBV27 to TRBJ2-5; no reliable D call. This CDR3 is built from 14 residues. The V gene's germline CDR1 is MNHEY and CDR2 SMNVEV (reference sequence). V lost 0 bases and J lost 4, with 9 bases in between. The CDR3, as DNA: TGTGCCAGCAGTTTATCCGGAAGGCCAGAGACCCAGTACTTC. Translating gives CASSLSGRPETQYF.

V gene TRBV27 combines with J gene TRBJ2-5; 10 bases agree with TRBD2. The ends lost 2 bases at V and 5 bases at J; junction bases unmatched: 5. Germline CDR1 MNHEY, CDR2 SMNVEV (reference sequence). The CDR3 is 15 amino acids. The CDR3, as DNA: TGTGCCAGCAGTTTAAAAGCGGGAGGGTGGGAGACCCAGTACTTC. Its protein is CASSLKAGGWETQYF.

This clonotype was found many times. The chain couples TRBV20-1 to TRBJ2-6, with D possibly being TRBD1 or TRBD2 (5 bases each). The germline CDR1 and CDR2 sequences are DFQATT and SNEGSKA (reference sequence). Between the trimmed V and J ends, which lost 3 bases and 0 bases, there was a span of 15 bases. CDR3 length: 17 residues. CDR3 in amino acids: CSARGRDRPSGANVLTF. CDR3 bases: TGCAGTGCTAGGGGACGGGATCGTCCCTCTGGGGCCAACGTCCTGACTTTC.

This clonotype was counted ten times or more. The chain recombines TRBV28 with TRBJ2-7, with 7 bases matching TRBD1. This CDR3 is 16 amino acids long. CDR1 and CDR2 from the germline V gene are MDHEN and SYDVKM. The ends lost 2 bases at V and 0 bases at J; junction bases unmatched: 7. The CDR3, as DNA: TGTGCCAGCAGTTTAATCAGCTGGACAGGCTCCTACGAGCAGTACTTC. Its translation: CASSLISWTGSYEQYF.

This clonotype has ten or more counts. V gene TRBV30 combines with J gene TRBJ2-7; a weak D match, TRBD1 (6 bases). From germline, CDR1 is GTSNPN and CDR2 SVGIG (reference sequence). V was pared by 4 bases and J by 1 base, with 11 bases between. The CDR3 has 13 amino acids. CDR3 coding DNA: TGTGCCTGGACTAGGGGGTGGTCCTACGAGCAGTACTTC. It codes for CAWTRGWSYEQYF.

About this clonotype: One end of the junction does not line up with germline, which may come from a read error. The chain employs TRBV6-1 and TRBJ1-1, with TRBD1 identical over 7 bases. The length of the CDR3 is 13 residues. Per the germline V gene, CDR1 is MNHNS and CDR2 is SASEGT. The CDR3 sequence is CASSATGLTEAYF. Written as DNA, the CDR3 is TGTGCCAGCAGCGCGACAGGGCTCACTGAAGCTTACTTT.

There are many counts of this clonotype. The chain combines TRBV27 with TRBJ2-7, with 8 bases aligning to TRBD2. This CDR3 comprises 14 residues. The V gene end was trimmed by 3 bases and the J gene end by 3 bases; junction bases not matched to a gene: 4. Germline assignment: CDR1 MNHEY and CDR2 SMNVEV (reference sequence). As DNA, the CDR3 is TGTGCCAGCAGTTTTAGCGGGGCCTACTACGAGCAGTACTTC. Encoded protein: CASSFSGAYYEQYF.

Many counts were recorded for this clonotype. V is TRBV11-1 and J is TRBJ2-7; 8 bases agree with TRBD2. Germline lookup yields CDR1 SGHAT and CDR2 FQDESV (reference sequence). V was clipped by 1 base and J by 5 bases; unmatched bases: 10. CDR3 size: 16 residues. The CDR3: CASSLVVGRAFHEQYF. CDR3 DNA: TGTGCCAGCAGCTTAGTGGTCGGGAGGGCCTTCCACGAGCAGTACTTC.

The gene calls are TRBV7-3 and TRBJ2-7; 9 bases match TRBD2. V gave up 5 bases and J gave up 1 base; unmatched junction bases: 12. CDR1 and CDR2 (germline): SGHTA, FQGTGA. The CDR3 is made up of 17 amino acids. For the CDR3, the DNA is TGTGCCAGCAGCCTTACGTTAGCGGGAGTTGGTTCCTACGAGCAGTACTTC. Residues: CASSLTLAGVGSYEQYF.

This clonotype has a handful of counts. The J gene is TRBJ2-5, the V gene TRBV24-1; no reliable D call. The CDR3 runs 15 residues. V was trimmed by 4 bases and J by 1 base, leaving 12 bases between them. Germline values: CDR1 KGHDR, CDR2 SFDVKD. DNA for the CDR3: TGTGCCACCAGTGACAGCCGTAATCTCCAAGAGACCCAGTACTTC. Amino acids: CATSDSRNLQETQYF.